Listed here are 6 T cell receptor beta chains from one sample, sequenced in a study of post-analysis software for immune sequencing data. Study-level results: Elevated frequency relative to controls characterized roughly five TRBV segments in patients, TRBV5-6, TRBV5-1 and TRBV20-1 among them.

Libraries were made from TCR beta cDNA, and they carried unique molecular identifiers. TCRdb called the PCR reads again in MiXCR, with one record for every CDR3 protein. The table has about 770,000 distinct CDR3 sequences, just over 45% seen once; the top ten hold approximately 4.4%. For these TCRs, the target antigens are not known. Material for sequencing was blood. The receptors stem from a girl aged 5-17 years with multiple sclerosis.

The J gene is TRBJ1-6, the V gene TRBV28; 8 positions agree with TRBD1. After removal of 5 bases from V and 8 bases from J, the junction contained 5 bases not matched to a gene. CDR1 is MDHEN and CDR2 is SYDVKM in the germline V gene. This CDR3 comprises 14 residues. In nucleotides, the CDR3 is TGTGCCAGCAGTCCGGACAGGGCTGATTCACCCCTCCACTTT. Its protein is CASSPDRADSPLHF.

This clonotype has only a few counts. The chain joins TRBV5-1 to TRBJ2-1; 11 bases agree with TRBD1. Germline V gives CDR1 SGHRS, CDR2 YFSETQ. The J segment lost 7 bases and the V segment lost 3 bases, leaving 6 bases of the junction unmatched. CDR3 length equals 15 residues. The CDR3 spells CASSSGTGGNNEQFF. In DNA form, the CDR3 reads TGCGCCAGCAGCTCCGGGACAGGGGGTAATAATGAGCAGTTCTTC.

The CDR3 loop is CASSYWTGEGYEQYF. Here the CDR3 DNA reads TGTGCCAGCAGTTATTGGACAGGGGAAGGGTACGAGCAGTACTTC. V usage is TRBV6-5 and J usage is TRBJ2-7, with TRBD1 identical over 9 bases. The V segment lost 3 bases and the J segment 4 bases; nucleotides outside the gene matches: 7. The V gene's germline CDR1 is MNHEY and CDR2 SVGAGI. The CDR3 has 15 residues.

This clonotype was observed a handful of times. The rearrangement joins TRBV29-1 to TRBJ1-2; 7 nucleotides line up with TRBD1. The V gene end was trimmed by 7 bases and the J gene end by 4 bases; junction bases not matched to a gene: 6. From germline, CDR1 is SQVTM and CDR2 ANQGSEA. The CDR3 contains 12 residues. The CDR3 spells CSALTGSYGYTF. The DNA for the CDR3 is TGCAGCGCCCTGACAGGGAGCTATGGCTACACCTTC.

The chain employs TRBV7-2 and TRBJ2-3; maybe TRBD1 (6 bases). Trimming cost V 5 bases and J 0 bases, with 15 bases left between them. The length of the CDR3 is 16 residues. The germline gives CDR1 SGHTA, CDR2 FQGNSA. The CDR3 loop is CASSTRTDLSTDTQYF. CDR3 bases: TGTGCCAGCAGCACTAGGACAGACCTAAGCACAGATACGCAGTATTTT.

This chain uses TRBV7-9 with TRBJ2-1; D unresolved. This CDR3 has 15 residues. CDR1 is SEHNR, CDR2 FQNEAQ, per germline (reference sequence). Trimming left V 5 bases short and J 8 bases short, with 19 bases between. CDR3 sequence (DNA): TGTGCCAGCAGCCTCAGACTCCCCGCGTCCGATGAGCAGTTCTTC. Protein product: CASSLRLPASDEQFF.